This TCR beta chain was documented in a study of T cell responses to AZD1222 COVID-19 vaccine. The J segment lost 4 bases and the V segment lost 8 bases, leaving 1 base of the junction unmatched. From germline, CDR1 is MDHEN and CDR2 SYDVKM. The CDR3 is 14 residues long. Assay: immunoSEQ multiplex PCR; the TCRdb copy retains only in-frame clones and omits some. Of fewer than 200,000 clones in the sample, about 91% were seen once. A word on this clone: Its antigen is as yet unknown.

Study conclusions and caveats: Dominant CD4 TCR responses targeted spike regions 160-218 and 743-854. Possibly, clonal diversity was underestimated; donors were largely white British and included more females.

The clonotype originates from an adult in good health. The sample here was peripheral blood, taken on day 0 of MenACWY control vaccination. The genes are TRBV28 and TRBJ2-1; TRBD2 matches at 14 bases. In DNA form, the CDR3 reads TGTGCCAGCGGGACTAGCGGGAGTTACAATGAGCAGTTCTTC. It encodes CASGTSGSYNEQFF.